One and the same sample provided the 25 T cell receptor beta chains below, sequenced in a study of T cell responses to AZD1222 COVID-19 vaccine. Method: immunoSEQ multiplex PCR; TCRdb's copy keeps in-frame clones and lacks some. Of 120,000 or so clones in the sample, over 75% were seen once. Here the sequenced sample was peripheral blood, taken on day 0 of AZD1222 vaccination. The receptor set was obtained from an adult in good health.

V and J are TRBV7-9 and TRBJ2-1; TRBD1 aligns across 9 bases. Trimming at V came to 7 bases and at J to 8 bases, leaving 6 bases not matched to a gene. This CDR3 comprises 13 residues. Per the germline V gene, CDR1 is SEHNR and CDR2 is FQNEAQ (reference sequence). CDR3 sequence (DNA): TGTGCCAGCACCAGGAGACAGGGGGATGAGCAGTTCTTC. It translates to CASTRRQGDEQFF.

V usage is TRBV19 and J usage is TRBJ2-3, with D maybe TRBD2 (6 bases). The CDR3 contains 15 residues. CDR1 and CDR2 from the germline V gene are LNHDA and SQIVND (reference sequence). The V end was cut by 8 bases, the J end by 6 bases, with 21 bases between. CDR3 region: CASSHPGEWFDTQYF. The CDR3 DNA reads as TGTGCCAGTTCACACCCGGGGGAGTGGTTTGATACGCAGTATTTT.

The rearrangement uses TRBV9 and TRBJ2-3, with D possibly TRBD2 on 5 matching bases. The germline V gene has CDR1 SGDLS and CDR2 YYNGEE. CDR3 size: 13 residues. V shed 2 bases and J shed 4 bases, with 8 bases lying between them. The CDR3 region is CASSVRAADTQYF. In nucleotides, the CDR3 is TGTGCCAGCAGCGTTAGAGCGGCAGATACGCAGTATTTT.

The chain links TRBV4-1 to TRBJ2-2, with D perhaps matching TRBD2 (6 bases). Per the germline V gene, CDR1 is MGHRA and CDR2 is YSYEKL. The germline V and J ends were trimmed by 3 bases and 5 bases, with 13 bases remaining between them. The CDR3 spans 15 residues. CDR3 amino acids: CASSHGPRGTGELFF. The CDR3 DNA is TGCGCCAGCAGCCATGGACCCCGGGGGACCGGGGAGCTGTTTTTT.

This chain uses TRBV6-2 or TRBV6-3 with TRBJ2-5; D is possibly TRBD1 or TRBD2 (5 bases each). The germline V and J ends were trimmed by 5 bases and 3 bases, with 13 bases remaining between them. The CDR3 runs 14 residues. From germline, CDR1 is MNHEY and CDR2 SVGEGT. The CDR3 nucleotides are TGTGCCAGCAGTCCCCGGGACGGTAAAGAGACCCAGTACTTC. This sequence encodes CASSPRDGKETQYF.

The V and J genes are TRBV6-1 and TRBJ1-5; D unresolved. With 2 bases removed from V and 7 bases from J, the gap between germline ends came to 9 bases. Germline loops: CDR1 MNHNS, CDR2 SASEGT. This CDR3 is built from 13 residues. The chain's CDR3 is CASSEQLGQPQHF. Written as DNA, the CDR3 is TGTGCCAGCAGTGAACAGCTTGGCCAGCCCCAGCATTTT.

Here the CDR3 reads CASSWGTGYGYTF. The CDR3 region has the DNA TGTGCCAGCAGTTGGGGGACAGGGTATGGCTACACCTTC. The V call is TRBV28, the J call TRBJ1-2, with 9 positions matching TRBD1. There are 13 residues in the CDR3. Per the germline V gene, CDR1 is MDHEN and CDR2 is SYDVKM. The junction had 2 bases not matched to a gene; V was cut back by 4 bases and J by 5 bases.

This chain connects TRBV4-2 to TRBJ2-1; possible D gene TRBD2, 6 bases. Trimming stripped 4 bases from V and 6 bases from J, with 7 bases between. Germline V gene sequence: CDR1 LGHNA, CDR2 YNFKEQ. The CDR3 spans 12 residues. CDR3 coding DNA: TGTGCCAGCAGCCTCGGGGGCAATGAGCAGTTCTTC. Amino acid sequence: CASSLGGNEQFF.

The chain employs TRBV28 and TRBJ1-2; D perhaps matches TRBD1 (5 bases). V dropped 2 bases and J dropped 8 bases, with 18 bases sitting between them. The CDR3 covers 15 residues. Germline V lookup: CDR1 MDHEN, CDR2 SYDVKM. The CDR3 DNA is TGTGCCAGCAGTTTAGGGGGGAGTTTACGGCTAGGCTACACCTTC. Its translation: CASSLGGSLRLGYTF.

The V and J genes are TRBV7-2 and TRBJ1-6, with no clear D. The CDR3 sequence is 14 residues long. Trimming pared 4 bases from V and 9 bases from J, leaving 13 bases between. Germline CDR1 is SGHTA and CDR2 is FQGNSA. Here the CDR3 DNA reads TGTGCCAGCAGCTCCCTTCTATCTATTTCACCCCTCCACTTT. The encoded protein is CASSSLLSISPLHF.

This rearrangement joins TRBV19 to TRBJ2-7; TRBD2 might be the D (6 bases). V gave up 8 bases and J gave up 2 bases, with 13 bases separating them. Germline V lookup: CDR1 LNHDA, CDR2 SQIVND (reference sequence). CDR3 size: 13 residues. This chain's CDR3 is CASHGEVTYEQYF. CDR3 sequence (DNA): TGTGCCAGTCACGGGGAGGTGACCTACGAGCAGTACTTC.

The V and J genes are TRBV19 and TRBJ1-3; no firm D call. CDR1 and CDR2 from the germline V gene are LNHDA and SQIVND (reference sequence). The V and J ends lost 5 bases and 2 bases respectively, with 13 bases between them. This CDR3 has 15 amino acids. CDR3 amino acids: CASSLYKAAGNTIYF. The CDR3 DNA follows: TGTGCCAGTAGTCTCTACAAAGCCGCTGGAAACACCATATATTTT.

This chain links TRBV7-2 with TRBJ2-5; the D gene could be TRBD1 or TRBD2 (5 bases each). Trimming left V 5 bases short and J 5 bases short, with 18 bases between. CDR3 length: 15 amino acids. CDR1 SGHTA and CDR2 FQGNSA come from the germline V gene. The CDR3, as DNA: TGTGCCAGCAGCCTTGACTTTGGGGGTTGGGAGACCCAGTACTTC. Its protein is CASSLDFGGWETQYF.

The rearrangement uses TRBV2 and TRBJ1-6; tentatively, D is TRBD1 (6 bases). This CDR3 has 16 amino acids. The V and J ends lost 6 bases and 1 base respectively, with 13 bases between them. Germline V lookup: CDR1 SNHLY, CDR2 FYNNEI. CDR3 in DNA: TGTGCCAGCAGCCCAACAGGGAGTTCCTATAATTCACCCCTCCACTTT. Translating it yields CASSPTGSSYNSPLHF.

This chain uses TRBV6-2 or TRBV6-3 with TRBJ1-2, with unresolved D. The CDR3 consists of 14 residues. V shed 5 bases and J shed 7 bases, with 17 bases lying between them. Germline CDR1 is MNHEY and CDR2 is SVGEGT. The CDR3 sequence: CASSPPLESSGYTF. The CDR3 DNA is TGTGCCAGCAGTCCACCCCTCGAATCCAGTGGCTACACCTTC.

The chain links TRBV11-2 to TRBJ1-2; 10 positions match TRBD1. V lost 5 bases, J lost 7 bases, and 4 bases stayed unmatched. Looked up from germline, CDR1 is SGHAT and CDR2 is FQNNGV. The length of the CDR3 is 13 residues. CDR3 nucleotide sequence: TGTGCCAGCAGCCACGGGACAGGGGTTGGCTACACCTTC. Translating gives CASSHGTGVGYTF.

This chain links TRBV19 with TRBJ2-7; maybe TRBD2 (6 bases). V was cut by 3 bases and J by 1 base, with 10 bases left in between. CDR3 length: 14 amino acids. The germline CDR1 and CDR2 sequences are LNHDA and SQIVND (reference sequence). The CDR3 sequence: CASSMVEGSYEQYF. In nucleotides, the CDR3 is TGTGCCAGTAGTATGGTGGAGGGTTCCTACGAGCAGTACTTC.

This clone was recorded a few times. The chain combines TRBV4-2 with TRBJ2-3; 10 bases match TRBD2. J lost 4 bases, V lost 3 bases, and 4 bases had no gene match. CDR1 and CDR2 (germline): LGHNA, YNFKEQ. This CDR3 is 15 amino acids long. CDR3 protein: CASSQLAGGADTQYF. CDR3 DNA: TGTGCCAGCAGCCAGTTAGCGGGAGGCGCAGATACGCAGTATTTT.

CDR3 sequence (DNA): TGTGCCAGCAGCAAGGGGACTAGCGGGAGCAAGTACTTC. It codes for CASSKGTSGSKYF. The chain links TRBV7-9 to TRBJ2-5; 14 nucleotides line up with TRBD2. V dropped 5 bases and J dropped 12; count of bases not matched to a gene: 5. This CDR3 is 13 amino acids long. CDR1 SEHNR and CDR2 FQNEAQ come from the germline V gene (reference sequence).

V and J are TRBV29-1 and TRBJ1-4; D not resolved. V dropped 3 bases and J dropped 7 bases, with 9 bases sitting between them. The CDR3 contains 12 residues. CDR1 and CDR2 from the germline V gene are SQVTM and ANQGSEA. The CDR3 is CSVEVLGEKLFF. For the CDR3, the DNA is TGCAGCGTTGAGGTTTTGGGTGAAAAACTGTTTTTT.

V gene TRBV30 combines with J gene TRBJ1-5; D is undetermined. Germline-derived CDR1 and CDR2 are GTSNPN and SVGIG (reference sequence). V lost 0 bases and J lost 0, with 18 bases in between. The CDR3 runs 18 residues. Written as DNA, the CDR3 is TGTGCCTGGAGTGTAAACAGCCCGACGTTCGATAGCAATCAGCCCCAGCATTTT. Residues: CAWSVNSPTFDSNQPQHF. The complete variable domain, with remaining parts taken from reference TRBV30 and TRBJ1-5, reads SQTIHQWPATLVQPVGSPLSLECTVEGTSNPNLYWYRQAAGRGLQLLFYSVGIGQISSEVPQNLSASRPQDRQFILSSKKLLLSDSGFYLCAWSVNSPTFDSNQPQHFGDGTRLSIL.

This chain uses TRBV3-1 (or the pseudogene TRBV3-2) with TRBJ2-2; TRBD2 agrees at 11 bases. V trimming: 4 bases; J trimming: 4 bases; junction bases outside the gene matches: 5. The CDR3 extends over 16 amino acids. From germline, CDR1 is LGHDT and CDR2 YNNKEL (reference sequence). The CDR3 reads CASSPSSGRLTGELFF. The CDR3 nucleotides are TGTGCCAGCAGCCCCTCTAGCGGGAGGCTCACCGGGGAGCTGTTTTTT.

Here the CDR3 DNA reads TGCGCCAGCAGCTTGGCCTGGGCGGGAGGGCCAGGCCCCCACGAGCAGTACTTC. It yields the protein CASSLAWAGGPGPHEQYF. The chain carries TRBV5-1 and TRBJ2-7; 9 bases match TRBD2. Trimming removed 0 bases from V and 5 bases from J; junction bases left unmatched: 15. Germline assignment: CDR1 SGHRS and CDR2 YFSETQ. CDR3 length: 18 amino acids.

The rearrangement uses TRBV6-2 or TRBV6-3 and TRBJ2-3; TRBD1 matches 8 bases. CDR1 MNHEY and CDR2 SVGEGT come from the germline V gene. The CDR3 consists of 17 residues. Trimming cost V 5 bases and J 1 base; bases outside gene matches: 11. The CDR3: CASSPSGQVPGTDTQYF. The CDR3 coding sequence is TGTGCCAGCAGTCCATCGGGACAGGTTCCGGGCACAGATACGCAGTATTTT.

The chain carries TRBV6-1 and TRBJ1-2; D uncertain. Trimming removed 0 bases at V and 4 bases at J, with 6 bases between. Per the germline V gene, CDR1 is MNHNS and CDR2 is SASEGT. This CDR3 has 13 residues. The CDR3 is CASSEAISYGYTF. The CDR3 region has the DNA TGTGCCAGCAGTGAAGCGATCAGCTATGGCTACACCTTC.